Each of the 8 T cell receptor beta chains below was sequenced from the same sample in a study of radiation and T cells in renal cell carcinoma. Method: immunoSEQ multiplex PCR; TCRdb's copy keeps in-frame clones and lacks some. Of more than 100,000 clones listed, more than 70% are singletons. The time point here: blood 2 weeks post-SBRT. Treatment reported: 15 Gy SBRT to primary tumor, nephrectomy 4 weeks later. The material sequenced was blood, taken from a patient whose treatment included radiotherapy and nephrectomy. Receptors were obtained from a woman in her seventies with renal cell carcinoma.

This chain joins TRBV30 and TRBJ1-6, with D uncertain. Germline V lookup: CDR1 GTSNPN, CDR2 SVGIG (reference sequence). V was trimmed by 0 bases and J by 6 bases, leaving 12 bases between them. The CDR3 totals 15 residues. As DNA, the CDR3 is TGTGCCTGGAGTGTGGACGACGGCCCTAATTCACCCCTCCACTTT. Translation: CAWSVDDGPNSPLHF.

CDR3 in amino acids: CAWRGTRLEKLFF. CDR3 nucleotide sequence: TGTGCCTGGAGGGGGACACGGTTGGAAAAACTGTTTTTT. The chain employs TRBV30 and TRBJ1-4; D possibly corresponds to TRBD1 (6 bases). Trimming pared 3 bases from V and 8 bases from J, leaving 13 bases between. From germline, CDR1 is GTSNPN and CDR2 SVGIG (reference sequence). The CDR3 has 13 amino acids.

The chain joins TRBV4-3 to TRBJ1-2, with 9 bases lining up with TRBD1. The CDR3 sequence is 17 residues long. The V and J ends lost 7 bases and 7 bases, in that order; junction bases with no gene match: 19. From germline, CDR1 is LGHNA and CDR2 YSLEER. This chain's CDR3 is CASKRTVDRGPPGGYTF. CDR3 sequence (DNA): TGCGCCAGCAAACGGACAGTGGACAGGGGCCCTCCTGGTGGCTACACCTTC.

This chain uses TRBV9 with TRBJ1-1; D is uncertain. The CDR3 covers 16 residues. With 0 bases removed from V and 0 bases from J, the gap between germline ends came to 12 bases. Germline lookup yields CDR1 SGDLS and CDR2 YYNGEE. Written as DNA, the CDR3 is TGTGCCAGCAGCGTAGTCCAGGCCCTTATGAACACTGAAGCTTTCTTT. Its protein is CASSVVQALMNTEAFF.

The CDR3 loop is CASRQTLLGNEKLFF. As DNA, the CDR3 is TGTGCCAGTAGGCAAACGCTCCTGGGGAATGAAAAACTGTTTTTT. The chain has TRBV19 and TRBJ1-4; no clear D gene. Trimming removed 6 bases from V and 5 bases from J, with 16 bases in between. This CDR3 spans 15 amino acids. Germline V gene lookup returns CDR1 LNHDA and CDR2 SQIVND (reference sequence). Drawing the rest from reference TRBV19 and TRBJ1-4, the complete variable domain is DGGITQSPKYLFRKEGQNVTLSCEQNLNHDAMYWYRQDPGQGLRLIYYSQIVNDFQKGDIAEGYSVSREKKESFPLTVTSAQKNPTAFYLCASRQTLLGNEKLFFGSGTQLSVL.

The CDR3 region has the DNA TGTGCCTGGAGTGTCGGCAGGGACCAGCCCCAGCATTTT. Translated, it gives CAWSVGRDQPQHF. V usage is TRBV30 and J usage is TRBJ1-5, with TRBD1 as a possible D gene (5 bases). Germline values: CDR1 GTSNPN, CDR2 SVGIG (reference sequence). The CDR3 contains 13 residues. Trimming left V 0 bases short and J 7 bases short, with 10 bases between.

The rearrangement links TRBV5-4 to TRBJ2-6; perhaps D is TRBD1 or TRBD2 (6 bases each). The CDR3 spans 16 residues. The germline V and J ends were trimmed by 3 bases and 3 bases, with 13 bases remaining between them. Germline CDR1 and CDR2: SGHNT and YYREEE (reference sequence). CDR3 sequence (DNA): TGTGCCAGCAGCTCGGAGGGGGGAGGTGGGGCCAACGTCCTGACTTTC. It codes for CASSSEGGGGANVLTF.

The chain employs TRBV19 and TRBJ1-3; possibly TRBD1 for D (6 bases). The V end lost 6 bases, the J end lost 0 bases, and 18 bases lay between the germline ends. Germline V gives CDR1 LNHDA, CDR2 SQIVND (reference sequence). CDR3 size: 17 residues. CDR3 amino acids: CASSIQGTPTSGNTIYF. CDR3 sequence (DNA): TGTGCCAGTAGCATCCAGGGGACACCGACCTCTGGAAACACCATATATTTT.